This T cell receptor beta chain was sequenced in a study of blood T cell repertoires in COVID-19 (dated by TCRdb to 2020 to 2021). A note on the overall study: The collaborator samples originated in the United States, Italy and Spain and spanned the acute and convalescent phases of COVID-19. HLA class I and class II types, where available, came from metadata supplied by the sample provider rather than from assay-based typing. The samples were drawn from the first 160 participants of the ongoing ImmuneRACE study and from roughly 1,300 subjects provided by 6 global collaborators. The material from the prospective study consisted of cDNA or gDNA derived from T cells, B-cell-depleted T cells, or PBMCs. The dataset comprised deeply sampled blood TCRbeta repertoires from subjects exposed to, actively infected with, or recovered from COVID-19. A freely available public database, intended as a resource for researchers studying the immune response to SARS-CoV-2, is where the repertoires were released. A de-identified subject ID, COVID-19 status, age in years and sex were almost always included in the sample metadata.

Remarks on this clone: Its specific antigen is unknown. Base qualities are not provided; no much larger clone lies one nucleotide away.

TCRbeta CDR3 regions were amplified from genomic DNA by means of the immunoSEQ Assay, a bias-controlled multiplex PCR. The paper's processing steps were these. The number of nucleated cells in each sample was estimated by amplification of reference gene primers within the assay. Sequence reads were collapsed and filtered to measure the absolute abundance of every unique TCRbeta CDR3 rearrangement. For each sample, productive Simpson clonality was calculated by taking the square root of Simpson's diversity index across productive rearrangements. The table comes from immuneACCESS by way of TCRdb, which keeps in-frame sequences with V and J called. Part of the clones is missing from these tables; in studies checked, under half for an unresolved V gene and the rest for unknown reasons. V and J calls and clone size are copied from that table; D and trimming were computed from the DNA. For this sample the table gives 250,000 to 350,000 clones, of which roughly 90% were detected only once. The ten largest clones represent around 12% of the sample.

For CDR1 and CDR2, the germline V gene lists SNHLY and FYNNEI. Compared with germline, V lacks 7 bases and J lacks 2 bases; bases without a gene match: 6. Spanning cysteine to phenylalanine, the CDR3 consists of 15 amino acids. Here the CDR3 DNA is all that survives: 45 bases in frame from base 1. The collaborating institutions used their own protocols to collect whole blood in K2EDTA tubes. Collaborator samples were shipped for TCRbeta analysis as frozen whole blood, isolated PBMCs, or DNA extracted from either sample type. Overall results and qualifications from the work: The quantity of clinical and demographic metadata differed by source and by participant and was supplied without curation.

Sequencing input: peripheral blood. The origin of this receptor is a woman in her sixties with acute or convalescent COVID-19. The receptor chain draws on TRBV2 and TRBJ2-3, and TRBD2 aligns with 10 junction nucleotides. The nucleotide sequence reads as follows: TGTGCCAGCACTAGCGGGAGAGGGTTCACAGATACGCAGTATTTT. Its protein product is CASTSGRGFTDTQYF.